This paragraph covers one TCR beta chain sequence. Its antigen remains unknown. TCRdb keeps only in-frame clones here, not all; method: immunoSEQ multiplex PCR. This table has about 76,000 clones, 94% appearing once. This specimen comes from a study of cytomegalovirus exposure and HLA in healthy donors. Study information: The approximately 110 validation repertoires, a later analysis reported, used the same platform as the 600 to 700 repertoires from the first cohort.

Study-wide findings and caveats: Associated with cytomegalovirus, according to the listing, were some 180 TCR beta chains. The tendency of first-cohort TCR clusters to co-occur in the 110 or so validation repertoires emerged from a later analysis. The authors confirmed in vitro that a few CMV-associated chains were specific for CMV antigens.

Germline CDR1 SGHNT, CDR2 YENEEA. The CDR3 is 15 amino acids. Trimming took 2 bases from V and 9 from J, leaving 14 bases between them. V and J are TRBV11-3 and TRBJ1-6, with unresolved D. The sequence was obtained from a woman aged 18-29 years in good health and CMV-seronegative. Material for sequencing was PBMCs. The CDR3 loop reads CASSLTSRGISPLHF. For the CDR3, the DNA is TGTGCCAGCAGCTTAACCTCCAGAGGGATTTCACCCCTCCACTTT.